The rows below give T cell receptor beta chains drawn from one sample of a study of glioma-infiltrating T cells after dendritic cell vaccination. Sequencing was performed with immunoSEQ multiplex PCR; in TCRdb, only in-frame clones are kept and a portion is missing. This table has over 90,000 clones, around 80% appearing once. Here the sequenced sample was blood, taken after dendritic cell vaccination. Source of these receptors: a human donor with glioblastoma. The CDR3 runs from the conserved cysteine through the conserved F or W. The D gene is left open where the match is weak. The size field is filled for only some rows; it gives once, few, many or a size class.

clone_size: NA
cdr3_length: 12
j_call: TRBJ1-1
d_call: TRBD1
v_call: TRBV25-1
cdr3_aa: CASNRGNTEAFF
cdr3_nt: TGTGCCAGCAACAGGGGTAATACTGAAGCTTTCTTT

clone_size: NA
cdr3_length: 15
j_call: TRBJ1-5
d_call: NA
v_call: TRBV15
cdr3_aa: CATSSTDSSNQPQHF
cdr3_nt: TGTGCCACCAGCAGCACCGACAGTAGCAATCAGCCCCAGCATTTT

clone_size: NA
cdr3_length: 17
j_call: TRBJ2-5
d_call: TRBD2
v_call: TRBV25-1
cdr3_aa: CASSEFREGRGTETQYF
cdr3_nt: TGTGCCAGCAGTGAATTCCGGGAGGGCCGGGGGACGGAGACCCAGTACTTC

clone_size: NA
cdr3_length: 11
j_call: TRBJ1-2
d_call: NA
v_call: TRBV28
cdr3_aa: CASSRGWGYTF
cdr3_nt: TGTGCCAGCAGCCGTGGCTGGGGCTACACCTTC

clone_size: NA
cdr3_length: 13
j_call: TRBJ1-1
d_call: NA
v_call: TRBV9
cdr3_aa: CASSPAGNTEAFF
cdr3_nt: TGTGCCAGCAGCCCGGCAGGGAACACTGAAGCTTTCTTT

clone_size: NA
cdr3_length: 15
j_call: TRBJ1-2
d_call: TRBD1
v_call: TRBV15
cdr3_aa: CATSRGTGALYGYTF
cdr3_nt: TGTGCCACCAGCAGAGGGACAGGGGCCCTATATGGCTACACCTTC

clone_size: once
cdr3_length: 16
j_call: TRBJ2-3
d_call: TRBD2
v_call: TRBV2
cdr3_aa: CASSDLASGNQDTQYF
cdr3_nt: TGTGCCAGCAGTGATCTGGCTAGCGGGAATCAAGATACGCAGTATTTT

clone_size: once
cdr3_length: 18
j_call: TRBJ2-1
d_call: TRBD2
v_call: TRBV4-2
cdr3_aa: CASSQLGTSGRLYNEQFF
cdr3_nt: TGTGCCAGCAGCCAGCTCGGGACTAGCGGACGCCTCTACAATGAGCAGTTCTTC

clone_size: NA
cdr3_length: 17
j_call: TRBJ2-1
d_call: TRBD2
v_call: TRBV5-6
cdr3_aa: CASSLVGGTSGRYEQFF
cdr3_nt: TGTGCCAGCAGCTTGGTTGGGGGGACTAGCGGGAGGTATGAGCAGTTCTTC

clone_size: NA
cdr3_length: 14
j_call: TRBJ2-7
d_call: NA
v_call: TRBV18
cdr3_aa: CASSPRGDSYEQYF
cdr3_nt: TGTGCCAGCTCACCGCGGGGAGACTCCTACGAGCAGTACTTC

clone_size: NA
cdr3_length: 12
j_call: TRBJ2-3
d_call: NA
v_call: TRBV5-1
cdr3_aa: CASLNPGDTQYF
cdr3_nt: TGCGCCAGCCTCAACCCGGGAGATACGCAGTATTTT

clone_size: NA
cdr3_length: 16
j_call: TRBJ2-7
d_call: NA
v_call: TRBV28
cdr3_aa: CASSWVGYRLTYEQYF
cdr3_nt: TGTGCCAGCAGTTGGGTGGGCTATCGACTAACCTACGAGCAGTACTTC

clone_size: once
cdr3_length: 13
j_call: TRBJ2-5
d_call: NA
v_call: TRBV5-3
cdr3_aa: CVPSRPGRQTQYF
cdr3_nt: TGTGTCCCTAGCCGGCCGGGCCGACAGACCCAGTACTTC

clone_size: NA
cdr3_length: 15
j_call: TRBJ1-2
d_call: TRBD1
v_call: TRBV6-5
cdr3_aa: CASSYSSGQGGGYTF
cdr3_nt: TGTGCCAGCAGTTACTCATCGGGACAGGGGGGTGGCTACACCTTC

clone_size: NA
cdr3_length: 15
j_call: TRBJ1-5
d_call: NA
v_call: TRBV4-1
cdr3_aa: CASSQEYGRNQPQHF
cdr3_nt: TGCGCCAGCAGCCAAGAGTATGGGAGAAATCAGCCCCAGCATTTT

clone_size: many
cdr3_length: 18
j_call: TRBJ1-3
d_call: NA
v_call: TRBV28
cdr3_aa: CASSLWRRGLSSGNTIYF
cdr3_nt: TGTGCCAGCAGTTTATGGAGGAGGGGCTTAAGCTCTGGAAACACCATATATTTT

clone_size: NA
cdr3_length: 12
j_call: TRBJ1-1
d_call: NA
v_call: TRBV5-1
cdr3_aa: CASSPGGAEAFF
cdr3_nt: TGCGCCAGCAGCCCGGGGGGAGCTGAAGCTTTCTTT

clone_size: NA
cdr3_length: 16
j_call: TRBJ2-7
d_call: NA
v_call: TRBV4-1
cdr3_aa: CASSQNRDTGSYEQYF
cdr3_nt: TGCGCCAGCAGCCAGAACCGGGACACAGGCTCCTACGAGCAGTACTTC

clone_size: NA
cdr3_length: 14
j_call: TRBJ2-1
d_call: NA
v_call: TRBV7-2
cdr3_aa: CASSLYSGYNEQFF
cdr3_nt: TGTGCCAGCAGCTTATATAGCGGTTACAATGAGCAGTTCTTC

clone_size: NA
cdr3_length: 15
j_call: TRBJ1-1
d_call: NA
v_call: TRBV27
cdr3_aa: CASSFNQDLNTEAFF
cdr3_nt: TGTGCCAGCAGTTTCAACCAGGACTTAAACACTGAAGCTTTCTTT

clone_size: NA
cdr3_length: 13
j_call: TRBJ1-1
d_call: NA
v_call: TRBV2
cdr3_aa: CASSKEMDTEAFF
cdr3_nt: TGTGCCAGCAGTAAGGAGATGGACACTGAAGCTTTCTTT

clone_size: NA
cdr3_length: 17
j_call: TRBJ2-3
d_call: TRBD2
v_call: TRBV4-1
cdr3_aa: CASSQDVGRGGRDTQYF
cdr3_nt: TGCGCCAGCAGCCAAGATGTCGGACGGGGGGGCCGAGATACGCAGTATTTT